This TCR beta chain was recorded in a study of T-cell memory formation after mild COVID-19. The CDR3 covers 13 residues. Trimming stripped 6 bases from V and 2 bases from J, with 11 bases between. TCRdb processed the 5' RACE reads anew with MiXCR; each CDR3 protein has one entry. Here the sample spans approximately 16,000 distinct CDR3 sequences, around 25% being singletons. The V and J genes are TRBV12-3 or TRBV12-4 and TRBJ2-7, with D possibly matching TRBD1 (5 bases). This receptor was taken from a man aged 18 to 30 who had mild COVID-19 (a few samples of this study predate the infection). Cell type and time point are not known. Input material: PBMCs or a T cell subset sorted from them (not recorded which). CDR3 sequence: CASRSRVAYEQYF. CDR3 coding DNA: TGTGCCAGCAGATCCAGGGTTGCCTACGAGCAGTACTTC.